This T cell receptor (beta chain) was found in a study of T cell repertoires in aging, cancer and after chemotherapy. In the study overall: Patients with glioblastoma brain tumors were sampled before and after temozolomide-based therapy.

Amplification of TCR beta used genomic DNA extracted from peripheral blood. CDR1 and CDR2 from the germline V gene are SGHTA and FQGNSA. This CDR3 is 14 amino acids long. V was cut by 2 bases and J by 6 bases, with 11 bases left in between. This clonotype was seen a few times. A mixed TRB-A/B primer pool amplified rearranged TRB by multiplex touch-down PCR. TCRdb independently ran MiXCR on the multiplex PCR reads; one entry per CDR3 protein. This sample has roughly 18,000 distinct CDR3 sequences; roughly 37% occur once, and the top ten carry over 15%. The clonotype originates from a human donor with a solid tumor. The source material was blood. The gene calls are TRBV7-2 and TRBJ1-5, with a tentative D call TRBD1 (6 bases). The CDR3 DNA follows: TGTGCCAGCAGCTTACATACAGGGTCTCAGCCCCAGCATTTT. It encodes CASSLHTGSQPQHF.